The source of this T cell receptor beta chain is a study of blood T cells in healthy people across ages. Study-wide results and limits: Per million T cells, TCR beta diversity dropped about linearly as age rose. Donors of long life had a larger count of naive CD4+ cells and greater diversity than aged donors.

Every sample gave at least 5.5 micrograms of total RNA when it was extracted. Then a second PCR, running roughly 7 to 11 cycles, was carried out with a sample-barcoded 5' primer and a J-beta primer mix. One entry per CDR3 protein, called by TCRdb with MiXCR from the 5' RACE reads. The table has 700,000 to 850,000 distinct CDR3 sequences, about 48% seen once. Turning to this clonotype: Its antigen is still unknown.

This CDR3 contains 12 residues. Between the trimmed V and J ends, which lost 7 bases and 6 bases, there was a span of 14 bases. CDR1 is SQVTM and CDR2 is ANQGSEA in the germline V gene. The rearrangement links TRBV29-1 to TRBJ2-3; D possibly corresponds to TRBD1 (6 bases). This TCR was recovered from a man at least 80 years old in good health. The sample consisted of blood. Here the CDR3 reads CSAVSQGDTQYF. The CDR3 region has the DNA TGCAGCGCCGTTAGTCAGGGGGATACGCAGTATTTT.